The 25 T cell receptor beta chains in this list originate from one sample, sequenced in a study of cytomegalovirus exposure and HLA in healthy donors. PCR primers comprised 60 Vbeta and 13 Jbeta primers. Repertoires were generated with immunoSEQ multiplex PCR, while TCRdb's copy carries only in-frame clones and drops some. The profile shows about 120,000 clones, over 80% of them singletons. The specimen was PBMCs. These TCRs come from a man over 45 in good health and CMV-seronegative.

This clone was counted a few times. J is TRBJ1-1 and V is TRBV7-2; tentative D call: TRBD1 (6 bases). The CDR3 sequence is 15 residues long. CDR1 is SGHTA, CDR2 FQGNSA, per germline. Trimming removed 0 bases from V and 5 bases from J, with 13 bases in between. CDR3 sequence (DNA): TGTGCCAGCAGCTTAGCGCTAAGGCAGGGGACTGAAGCTTTCTTT. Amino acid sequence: CASSLALRQGTEAFF.

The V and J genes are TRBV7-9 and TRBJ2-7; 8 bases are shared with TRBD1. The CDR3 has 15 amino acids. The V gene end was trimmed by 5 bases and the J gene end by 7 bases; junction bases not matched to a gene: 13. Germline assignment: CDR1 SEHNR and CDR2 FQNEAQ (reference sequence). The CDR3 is CASSPRTGSPTEQYF. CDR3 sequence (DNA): TGTGCCAGCAGCCCACGGACAGGGAGTCCAACGGAGCAGTACTTC. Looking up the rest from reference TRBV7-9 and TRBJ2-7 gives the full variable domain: DTGVSQNPRHKITKRGQNVTFRCDPISEHNRLYWYRQTLGQGPEFLTYFQNEAQLEKSRLLSDRFSAERPKGSFSTLEIQRTEQGDSAMYLCASSPRTGSPTEQYFGPGTRLTVT.

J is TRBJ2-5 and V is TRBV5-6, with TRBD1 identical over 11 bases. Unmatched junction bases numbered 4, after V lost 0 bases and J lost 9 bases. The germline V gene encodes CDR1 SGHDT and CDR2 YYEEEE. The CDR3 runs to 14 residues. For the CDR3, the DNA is TGTGCCAGCAGCTTGGGGACAGGGGGCCGTCCCCAGTACTTC. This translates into CASSLGTGGRPQYF.

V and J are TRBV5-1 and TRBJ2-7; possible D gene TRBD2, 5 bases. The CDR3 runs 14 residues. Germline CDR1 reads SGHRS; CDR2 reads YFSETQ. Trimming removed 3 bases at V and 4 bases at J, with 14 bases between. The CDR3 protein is CASSSLARTYEQYF. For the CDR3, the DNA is TGCGCCAGCAGCTCATTAGCGAGAACGTACGAGCAGTACTTC.

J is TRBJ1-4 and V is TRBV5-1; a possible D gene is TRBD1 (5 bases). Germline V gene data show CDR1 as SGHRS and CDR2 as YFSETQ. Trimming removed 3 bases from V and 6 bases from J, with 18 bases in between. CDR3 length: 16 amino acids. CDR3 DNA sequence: TGCGCCAGCAGCTCAGGGTACAGAGGTTCGTATGAAAAACTGTTTTTT. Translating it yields CASSSGYRGSYEKLFF.

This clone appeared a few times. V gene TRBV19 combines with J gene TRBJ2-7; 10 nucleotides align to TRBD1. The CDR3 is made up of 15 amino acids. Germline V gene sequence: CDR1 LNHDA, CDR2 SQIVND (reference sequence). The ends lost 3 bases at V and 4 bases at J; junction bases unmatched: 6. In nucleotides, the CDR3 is TGTGCCAGTAGTATCTCGGGACAGGGGATGTACGAGCAGTACTTC. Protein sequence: CASSISGQGMYEQYF.

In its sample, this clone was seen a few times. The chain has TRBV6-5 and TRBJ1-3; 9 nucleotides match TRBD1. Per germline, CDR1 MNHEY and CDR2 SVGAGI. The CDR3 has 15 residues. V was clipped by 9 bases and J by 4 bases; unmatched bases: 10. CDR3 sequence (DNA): TGTGCCAGTATGAGGACAGGGGACGCCGGAAACACCATATATTTT. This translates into CASMRTGDAGNTIYF.

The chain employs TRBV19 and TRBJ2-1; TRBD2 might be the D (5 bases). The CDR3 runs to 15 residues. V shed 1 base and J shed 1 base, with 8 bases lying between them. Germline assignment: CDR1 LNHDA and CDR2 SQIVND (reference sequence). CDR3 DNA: TGTGCCAGTAGTATAGCGGGATCGTCCTACAATGAGCAGTTCTTC. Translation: CASSIAGSSYNEQFF.

The CDR3 is CASSRNDPAGLTYEQYF. The DNA of the CDR3 is TGTGCCAGCAGTCGTAATGATCCCGCGGGGCTTACCTACGAGCAGTACTTC. The rearrangement uses TRBV27 and TRBJ2-7; TRBD2 is a possible D gene (6 bases). Looked up from germline, CDR1 is MNHEY and CDR2 is SMNVEV (reference sequence). The CDR3 length is 17 residues. Between the trimmed V and J ends, which lost 5 bases and 2 bases, there was a span of 22 bases.

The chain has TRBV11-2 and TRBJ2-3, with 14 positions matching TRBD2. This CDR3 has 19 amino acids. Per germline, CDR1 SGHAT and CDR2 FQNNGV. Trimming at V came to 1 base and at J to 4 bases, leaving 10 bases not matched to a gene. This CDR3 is CASSLGTSGGLVSADTQYF. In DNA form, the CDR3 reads TGTGCCAGCAGCTTAGGGACTAGCGGGGGGCTTGTGTCGGCAGATACGCAGTATTTT.

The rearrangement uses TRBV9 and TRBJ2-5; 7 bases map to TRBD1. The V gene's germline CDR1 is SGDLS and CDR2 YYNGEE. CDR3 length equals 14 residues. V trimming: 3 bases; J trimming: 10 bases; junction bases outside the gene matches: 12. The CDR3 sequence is CASSAGQTSSDQYF. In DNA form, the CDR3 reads TGTGCCAGCAGCGCGGGACAGACCTCTAGTGACCAGTACTTC.

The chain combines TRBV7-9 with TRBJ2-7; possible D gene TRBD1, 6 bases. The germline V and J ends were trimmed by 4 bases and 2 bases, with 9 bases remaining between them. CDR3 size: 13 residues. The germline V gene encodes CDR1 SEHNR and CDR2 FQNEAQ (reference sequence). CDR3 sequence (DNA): TGTGCCAGCAGCTCCTGGGACACCTACGAGCAGTACTTC. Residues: CASSSWDTYEQYF.

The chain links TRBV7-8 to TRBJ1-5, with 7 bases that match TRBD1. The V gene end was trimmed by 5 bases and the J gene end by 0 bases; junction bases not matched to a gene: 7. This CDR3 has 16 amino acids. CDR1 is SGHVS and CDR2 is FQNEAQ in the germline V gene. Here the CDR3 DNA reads TGTGCCAGCAGCCAGCCAGGGGGTTATAGCAATCAGCCCCAGCATTTT. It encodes CASSQPGGYSNQPQHF.

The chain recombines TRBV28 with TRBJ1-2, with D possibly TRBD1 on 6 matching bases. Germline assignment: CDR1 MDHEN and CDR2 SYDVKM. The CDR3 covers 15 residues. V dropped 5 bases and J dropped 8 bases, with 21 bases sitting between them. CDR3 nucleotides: TGTGCCAGCAGTGACCCCGGGACACTCCAACGAGGCTACACCTTC. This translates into CASSDPGTLQRGYTF.

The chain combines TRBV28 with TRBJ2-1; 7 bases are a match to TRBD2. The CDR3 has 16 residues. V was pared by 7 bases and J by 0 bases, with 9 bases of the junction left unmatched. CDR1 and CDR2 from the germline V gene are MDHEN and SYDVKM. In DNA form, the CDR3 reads TGTGCCAGCACCCTGGGGGGGTCTAGCTCCTACAATGAGCAGTTCTTC. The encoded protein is CASTLGGSSSYNEQFF.

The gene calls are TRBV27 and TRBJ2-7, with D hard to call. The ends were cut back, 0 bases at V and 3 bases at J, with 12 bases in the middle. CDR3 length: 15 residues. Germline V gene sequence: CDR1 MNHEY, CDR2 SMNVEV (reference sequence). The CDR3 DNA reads TGTGCCAGCAGTTTATCTCGCGGTTCATACTACGAGCAGTACTTC. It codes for CASSLSRGSYYEQYF.

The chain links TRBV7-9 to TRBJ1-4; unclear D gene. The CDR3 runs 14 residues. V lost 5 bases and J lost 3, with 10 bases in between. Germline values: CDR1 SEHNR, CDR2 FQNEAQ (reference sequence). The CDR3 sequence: CASSPAGSNEKLFF. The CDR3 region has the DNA TGTGCCAGCAGCCCCGCGGGATCTAATGAAAAACTGTTTTTT.

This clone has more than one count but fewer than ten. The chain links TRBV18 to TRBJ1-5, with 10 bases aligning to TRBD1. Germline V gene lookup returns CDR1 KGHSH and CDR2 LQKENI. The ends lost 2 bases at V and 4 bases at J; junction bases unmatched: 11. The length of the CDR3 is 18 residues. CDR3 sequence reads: CASSPDRGPLRGNQPQHF. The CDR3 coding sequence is TGTGCCAGCTCACCAGACAGGGGGCCCCTAAGAGGAAATCAGCCCCAGCATTTT.

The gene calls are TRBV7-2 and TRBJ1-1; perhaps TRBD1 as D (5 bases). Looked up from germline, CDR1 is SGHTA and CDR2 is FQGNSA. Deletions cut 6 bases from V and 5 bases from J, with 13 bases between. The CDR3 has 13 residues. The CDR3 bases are TGTGCCAGCAGGCGGACAAGAGGAACTGAAGCTTTCTTT. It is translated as CASRRTRGTEAFF.

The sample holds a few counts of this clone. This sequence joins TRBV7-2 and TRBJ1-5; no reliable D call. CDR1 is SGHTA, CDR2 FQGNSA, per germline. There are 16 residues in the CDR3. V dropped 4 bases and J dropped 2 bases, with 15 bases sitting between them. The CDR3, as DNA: TGTGCCAGCAGCTCCGAGGGTACAGTAGGCAATCAGCCCCAGCATTTT. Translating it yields CASSSEGTVGNQPQHF.

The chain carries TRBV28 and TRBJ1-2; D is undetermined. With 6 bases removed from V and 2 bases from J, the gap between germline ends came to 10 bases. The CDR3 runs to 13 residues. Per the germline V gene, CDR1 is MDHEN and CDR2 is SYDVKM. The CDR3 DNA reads TGTGCCAGCAGGCCCACTACGAACTATGGCTACACCTTC. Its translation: CASRPTTNYGYTF.

The CDR3 here is CASSLGTGGPGELFF. Written as DNA, the CDR3 is TGTGCCAGCAGCTTAGGGACAGGGGGCCCCGGGGAGCTGTTTTTT. The chain combines TRBV7-2 with TRBJ2-2; 11 bases fit TRBD1. The trim removed 1 base at V and 6 bases at J, leaving 1 base unmatched. Germline V gene lookup returns CDR1 SGHTA and CDR2 FQGNSA. The CDR3 spans 15 residues.

DNA of the CDR3: TGTGCCAGCCAACCTCTGCGGGGGCATAATTCACCCCTCCACTTT. It yields the protein CASQPLRGHNSPLHF. This rearrangement joins TRBV6-1 to TRBJ1-6; the D gene is possibly TRBD1 (6 bases). The V gene's germline CDR1 is MNHNS and CDR2 SASEGT. The CDR3 has 15 amino acids. V was trimmed by 8 bases and J by 5 bases, leaving 16 bases between them.

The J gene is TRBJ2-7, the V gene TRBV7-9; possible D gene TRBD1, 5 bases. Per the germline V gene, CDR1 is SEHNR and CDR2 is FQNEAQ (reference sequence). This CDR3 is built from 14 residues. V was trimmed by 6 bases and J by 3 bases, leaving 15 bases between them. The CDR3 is CASSYQGLVYEQYF. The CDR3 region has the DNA TGTGCCAGCAGTTATCAGGGATTGGTCTACGAGCAGTACTTC.

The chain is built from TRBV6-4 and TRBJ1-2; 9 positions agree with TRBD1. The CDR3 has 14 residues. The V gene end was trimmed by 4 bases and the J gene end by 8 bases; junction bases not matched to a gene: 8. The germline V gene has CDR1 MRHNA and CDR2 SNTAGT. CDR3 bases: TGTGCCAGCAGTGTGGTACAGGGGGCAGGCGGCTACACCTTC. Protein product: CASSVVQGAGGYTF.